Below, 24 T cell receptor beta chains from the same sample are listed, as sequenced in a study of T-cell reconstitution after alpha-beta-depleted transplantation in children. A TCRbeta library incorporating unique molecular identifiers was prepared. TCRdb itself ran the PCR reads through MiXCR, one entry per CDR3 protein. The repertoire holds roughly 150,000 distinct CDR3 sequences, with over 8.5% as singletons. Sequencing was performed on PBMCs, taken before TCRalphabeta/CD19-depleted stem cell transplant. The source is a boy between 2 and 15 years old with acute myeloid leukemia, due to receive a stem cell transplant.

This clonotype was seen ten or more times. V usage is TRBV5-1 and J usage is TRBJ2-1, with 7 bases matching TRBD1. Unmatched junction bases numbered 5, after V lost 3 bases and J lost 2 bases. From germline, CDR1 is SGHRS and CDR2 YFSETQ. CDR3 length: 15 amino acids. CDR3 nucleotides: TGCGCCAGCAGCTGGGACGACAGGGCCTACAATGAGCAGTTCTTC. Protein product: CASSWDDRAYNEQFF.

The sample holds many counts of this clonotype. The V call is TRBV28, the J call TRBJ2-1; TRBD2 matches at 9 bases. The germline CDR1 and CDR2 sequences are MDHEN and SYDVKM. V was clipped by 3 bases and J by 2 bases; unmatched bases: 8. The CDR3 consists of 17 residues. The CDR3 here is CASSFTASGTTYNEQFF. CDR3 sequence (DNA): TGTGCCAGCAGTTTTACGGCTAGCGGGACTACCTACAATGAGCAGTTCTTC.

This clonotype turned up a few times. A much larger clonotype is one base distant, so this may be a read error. The DNA of the CDR3 is TGTGCCAGCAGCTTGCCAGGGGCACGAAGCTACGAGCAGTACTTC. As protein: CASSLPGARSYEQYF. The V and J genes are TRBV5-8 and TRBJ2-7; a weak D match, TRBD1 (6 bases). The germline CDR1 and CDR2 sequences are SGHTS and YDEGEE. Trimming shortened V by 1 base and J by 3 bases, and 14 bases separated the two germline ends. This CDR3 region has 15 residues.

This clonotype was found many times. The CDR3 DNA is TGTGCCAGCAGCTTAGTCCCGGGACAGGGTGTCCAGCCCCAGCATTTT. This translates into CASSLVPGQGVQPQHF. The gene calls are TRBV7-2 and TRBJ1-5; 9 bases are shared with TRBD1. J lost 7 bases, V lost 1 base, and 8 bases had no gene match. In germline, CDR1 is SGHTA, CDR2 FQGNSA. The CDR3 covers 16 residues.

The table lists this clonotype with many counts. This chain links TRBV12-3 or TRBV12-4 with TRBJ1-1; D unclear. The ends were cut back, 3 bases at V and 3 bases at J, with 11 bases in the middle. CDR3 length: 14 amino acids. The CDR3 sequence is CASSFRVGDTEAFF. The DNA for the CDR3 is TGTGCCAGCAGTTTTAGGGTCGGGGACACTGAAGCTTTCTTT.

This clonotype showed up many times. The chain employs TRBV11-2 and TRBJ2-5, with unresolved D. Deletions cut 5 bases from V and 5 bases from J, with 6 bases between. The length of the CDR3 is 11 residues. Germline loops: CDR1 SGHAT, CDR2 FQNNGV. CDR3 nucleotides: TGTGCCAGCAGCCGTCTGGAGACCCAGTACTTC. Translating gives CASSRLETQYF.

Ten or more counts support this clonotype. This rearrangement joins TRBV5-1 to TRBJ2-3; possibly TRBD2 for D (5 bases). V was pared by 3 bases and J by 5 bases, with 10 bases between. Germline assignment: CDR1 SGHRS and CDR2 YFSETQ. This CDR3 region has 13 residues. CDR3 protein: CASSSESGDTQYF. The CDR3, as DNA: TGCGCCAGCAGCTCGGAAAGCGGAGATACGCAGTATTTT.

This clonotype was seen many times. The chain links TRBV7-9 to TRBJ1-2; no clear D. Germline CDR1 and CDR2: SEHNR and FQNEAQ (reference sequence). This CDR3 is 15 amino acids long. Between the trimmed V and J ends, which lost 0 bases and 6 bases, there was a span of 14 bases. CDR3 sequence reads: CASSLAQNSRNGYTF. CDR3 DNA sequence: TGTGCCAGCAGCTTAGCGCAGAATTCGAGAAATGGCTACACCTTC.

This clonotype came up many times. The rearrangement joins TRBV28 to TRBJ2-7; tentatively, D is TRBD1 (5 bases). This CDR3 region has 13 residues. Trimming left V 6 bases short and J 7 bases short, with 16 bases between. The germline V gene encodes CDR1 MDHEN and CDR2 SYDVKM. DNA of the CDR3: TGTGCCAGCAGGCAAACAGGTCTCGGGGAGCAGTACGTC. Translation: CASRQTGLGEQYV.

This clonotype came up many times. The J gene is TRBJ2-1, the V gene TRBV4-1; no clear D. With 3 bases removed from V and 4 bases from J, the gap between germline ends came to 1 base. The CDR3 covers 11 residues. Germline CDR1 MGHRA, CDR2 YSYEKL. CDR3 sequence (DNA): TGCGCCAGCAGCCATTACAATGAGCAGTTCTTC. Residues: CASSHYNEQFF.

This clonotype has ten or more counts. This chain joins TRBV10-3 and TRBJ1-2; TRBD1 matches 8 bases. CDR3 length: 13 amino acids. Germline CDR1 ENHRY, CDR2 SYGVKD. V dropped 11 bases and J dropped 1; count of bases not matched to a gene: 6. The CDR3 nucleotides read TGTGCCCCGGGGACAGGTATTAACTATGGCTACACCTTC. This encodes CAPGTGINYGYTF.

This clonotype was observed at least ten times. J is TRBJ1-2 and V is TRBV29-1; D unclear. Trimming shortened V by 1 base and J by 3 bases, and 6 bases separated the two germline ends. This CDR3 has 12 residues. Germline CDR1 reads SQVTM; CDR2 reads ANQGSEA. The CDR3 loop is CSVEARYYGYTF. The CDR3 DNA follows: TGCAGCGTTGAAGCCAGGTACTATGGCTACACCTTC.

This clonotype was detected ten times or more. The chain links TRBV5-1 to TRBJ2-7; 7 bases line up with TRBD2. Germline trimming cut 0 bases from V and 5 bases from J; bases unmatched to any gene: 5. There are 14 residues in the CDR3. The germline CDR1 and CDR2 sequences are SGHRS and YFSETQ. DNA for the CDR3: TGCGCCAGCAGCTTGGGGTCTAGCGGAGACGAGCAGTACTTC. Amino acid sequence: CASSLGSSGDEQYF. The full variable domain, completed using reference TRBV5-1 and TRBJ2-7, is KAGVTQTPRYLIKTRGQQVTLSCSPISGHRSVSWYQQTPGQGLQFLFEYFSETQRNKGNFPGRFSGRQFSNSRSEMNVSTLELGDSALYLCASSLGSSGDEQYFGPGTRLTVT.

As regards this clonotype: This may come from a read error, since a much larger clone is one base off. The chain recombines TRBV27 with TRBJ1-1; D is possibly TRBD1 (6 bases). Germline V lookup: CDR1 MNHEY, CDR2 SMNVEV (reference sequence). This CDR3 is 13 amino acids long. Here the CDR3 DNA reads TGTACCAGCAGTTACAGGGAGGGGACTGAAGCTTTCTTT. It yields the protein CTSSYREGTEAFF.

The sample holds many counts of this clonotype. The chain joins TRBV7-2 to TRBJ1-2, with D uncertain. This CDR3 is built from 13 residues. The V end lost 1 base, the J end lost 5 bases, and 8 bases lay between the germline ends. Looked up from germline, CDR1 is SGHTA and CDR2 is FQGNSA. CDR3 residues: CASSLGFSYGYTF. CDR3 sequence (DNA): TGTGCCAGCAGCTTAGGGTTTTCATATGGCTACACCTTC.

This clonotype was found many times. This CDR3 is CSVTTNTGELFF. The DNA of the CDR3 is TGCAGCGTAACCACGAACACCGGGGAGCTGTTTTTT. The chain couples TRBV29-1 to TRBJ2-2; unclear D gene. The germline V and J ends were trimmed by 6 bases and 0 bases, with 5 bases remaining between them. This CDR3 comprises 12 residues. From germline, CDR1 is SQVTM and CDR2 ANQGSEA.

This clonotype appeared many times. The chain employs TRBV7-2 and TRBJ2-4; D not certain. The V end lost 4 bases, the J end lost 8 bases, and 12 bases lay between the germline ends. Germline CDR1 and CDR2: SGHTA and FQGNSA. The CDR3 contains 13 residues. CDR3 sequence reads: CASSSVGSDIQYF. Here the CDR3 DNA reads TGTGCCAGCAGCTCCGTGGGTAGTGACATTCAGTACTTC. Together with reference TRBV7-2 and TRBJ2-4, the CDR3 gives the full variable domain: GAGVSQSPSNKVTEKGKDVELRCDPISGHTALYWYRQSLGQGLEFLIYFQGNSAPDKSGLPSDRFSAERTGGSVSTLTIQRTQQEDSAVYLCASSSVGSDIQYFGAGTRLSVL.

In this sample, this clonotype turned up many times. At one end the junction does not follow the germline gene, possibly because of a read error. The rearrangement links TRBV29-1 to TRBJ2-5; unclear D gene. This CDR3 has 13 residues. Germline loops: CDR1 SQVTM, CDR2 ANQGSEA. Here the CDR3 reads CSVPDLPQATQYF. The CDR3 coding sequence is TGCAGCGTACCCGATCTGCCGCAAGCGACCCAGTACTTC. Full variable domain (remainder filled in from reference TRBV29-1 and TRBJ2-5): SAVISQKPSRDICQRGTSLTIQCQVDSQVTMMFWYRQQPGQSLTLIATANQGSEATYESGFVIDKFPISRPNLTFSTLTVSNMSPEDSSIYLCSVPDLPQATQYFGPGTRLLVL.

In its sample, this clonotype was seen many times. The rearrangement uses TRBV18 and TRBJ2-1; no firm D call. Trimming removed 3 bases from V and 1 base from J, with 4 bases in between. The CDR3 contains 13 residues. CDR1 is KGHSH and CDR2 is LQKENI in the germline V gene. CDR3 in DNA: TGTGCCAGCTCACCTGGGTCCTACAATGAGCAGTTCTTC. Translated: CASSPGSYNEQFF.

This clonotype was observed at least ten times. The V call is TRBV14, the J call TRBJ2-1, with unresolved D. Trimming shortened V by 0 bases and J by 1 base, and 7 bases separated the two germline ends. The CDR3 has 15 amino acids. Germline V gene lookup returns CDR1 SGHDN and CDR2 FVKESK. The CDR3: CASSQDGRSYNEQFF. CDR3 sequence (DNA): TGTGCCAGCAGCCAAGACGGAAGATCCTACAATGAGCAGTTCTTC.

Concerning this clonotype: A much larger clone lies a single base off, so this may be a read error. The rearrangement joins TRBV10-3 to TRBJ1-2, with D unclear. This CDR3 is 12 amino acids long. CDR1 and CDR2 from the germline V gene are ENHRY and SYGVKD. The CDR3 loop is CAIRDTNYGDTF. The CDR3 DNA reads TGTGCCATCAGGGATACTAACTATGGCGACACCTTC.

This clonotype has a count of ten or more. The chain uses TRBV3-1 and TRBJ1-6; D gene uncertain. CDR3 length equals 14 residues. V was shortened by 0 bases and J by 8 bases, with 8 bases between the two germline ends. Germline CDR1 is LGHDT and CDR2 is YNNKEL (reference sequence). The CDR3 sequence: CASSQDRRDSPLHF. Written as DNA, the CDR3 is TGTGCCAGCAGCCAAGATCGGAGGGATTCACCCCTCCACTTT.

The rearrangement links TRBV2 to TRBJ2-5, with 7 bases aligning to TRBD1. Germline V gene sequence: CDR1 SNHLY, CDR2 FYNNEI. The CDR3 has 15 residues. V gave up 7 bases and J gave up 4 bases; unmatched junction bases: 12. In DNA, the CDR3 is TGTGCCAGCAACAGAGACAGGGAGTGGGCAGAGACCCAGTACTTC. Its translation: CASNRDREWAETQYF.

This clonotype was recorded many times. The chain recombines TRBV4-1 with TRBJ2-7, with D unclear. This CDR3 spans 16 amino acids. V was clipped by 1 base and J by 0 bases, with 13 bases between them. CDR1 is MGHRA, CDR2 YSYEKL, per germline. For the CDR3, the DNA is TGCGCCAGCAGCCAAGCCCCCGGGCTTACCTCCTACGAGCAGTACTTC. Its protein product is CASSQAPGLTSYEQYF.